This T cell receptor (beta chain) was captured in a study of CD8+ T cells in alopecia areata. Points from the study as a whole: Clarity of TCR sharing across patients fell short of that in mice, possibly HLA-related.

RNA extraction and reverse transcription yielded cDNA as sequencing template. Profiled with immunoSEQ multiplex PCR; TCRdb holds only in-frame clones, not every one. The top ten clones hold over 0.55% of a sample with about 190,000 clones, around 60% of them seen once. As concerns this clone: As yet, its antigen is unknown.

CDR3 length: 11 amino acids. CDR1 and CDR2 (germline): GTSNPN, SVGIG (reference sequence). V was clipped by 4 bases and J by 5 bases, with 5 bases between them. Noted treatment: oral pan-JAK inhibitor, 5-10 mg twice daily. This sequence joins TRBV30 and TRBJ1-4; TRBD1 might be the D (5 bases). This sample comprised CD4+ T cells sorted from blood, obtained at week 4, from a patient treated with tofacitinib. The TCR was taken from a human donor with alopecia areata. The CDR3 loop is CAWTGNEKLFF. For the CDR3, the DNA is TGTGCCTGGACAGGGAATGAAAAACTGTTTTTT.